The clone carrying this T cell receptor beta chain was detected many times. The antigen is not known. Each CDR3 protein gets one entry after TCRdb re-called the 5' RACE reads with MiXCR. The sample holds 200,000 to 300,000 distinct CDR3 sequences, roughly 6.8% seen once. The data derive from a study of T cells after yellow fever vaccination. Trimming removed 0 bases from V and 1 base from J, with 12 bases in between. This CDR3 region has 16 residues. The germline V gene has CDR1 SGHRS and CDR2 YFSETQ. Study findings and constraints: Overlap between CD4 and CD8 compartments was detected for a small share of clonotypes.

Sequencing used CD4+ T cells sorted from PBMCs, obtained on the day of the yellow fever booster vaccination. This receptor was taken from a man younger than 45 who received the YFV17D yellow fever vaccine. J is TRBJ2-3 and V is TRBV5-1; no reliable D call. For the CDR3, the DNA is TGCGCCAGCAGCTTGGAAGTAGCTCCTCGCACAGATACGCAGTATTTT. This sequence encodes CASSLEVAPRTDTQYF.